These 10 T cell receptor beta chains share one sample of origin, sequenced in a study of T cell responses to AZD1222 COVID-19 vaccine. TCRdb's copy holds only in-frame clones and misses some; the assay was immunoSEQ multiplex PCR. The sample contains 85,000 to 120,000 clones, 80% to 95% of which appear only once. Sequencing was performed on peripheral blood, taken 28 days after the second AZD1222 dose. The receptors originated from an adult who received the AZD1222 COVID-19 vaccine.

V usage is TRBV29-1 and J usage is TRBJ2-2; D unresolved. This CDR3 comprises 11 residues. Trimming stripped 6 bases from V and 2 bases from J, with 4 bases between. The germline V gene has CDR1 SQVTM and CDR2 ANQGSEA. CDR3 DNA: TGCAGCGTGCGCAACACCGGGGAGCTGTTTTTT. Translated, it gives CSVRNTGELFF.

The rearrangement joins TRBV27 to TRBJ2-1; TRBD1 agrees at 8 bases. The V gene's germline CDR1 is MNHEY and CDR2 SMNVEV (reference sequence). The trim removed 2 bases at V and 8 bases at J, leaving 5 bases unmatched. This CDR3 has 14 residues. The CDR3 protein is CASSLQGAVDEQFF. CDR3 DNA sequence: TGTGCCAGCAGTTTACAGGGGGCCGTGGATGAGCAGTTCTTC.

V is TRBV5-6 and J is TRBJ1-5, with unresolved D. Germline lookup yields CDR1 SGHDT and CDR2 YYEEEE. V was shortened by 2 bases and J by 0 bases, with 9 bases between the two germline ends. This CDR3 is built from 15 residues. The CDR3 reads CASSFGRYSNQPQHF. CDR3 in DNA: TGTGCCAGCAGCTTCGGTCGTTATAGCAATCAGCCCCAGCATTTT.

The chain is built from TRBV7-6 and TRBJ2-2; D unresolved. The CDR3 spans 15 residues. V shed 2 bases and J shed 5 bases, with 12 bases lying between them. Germline V lookup: CDR1 SGHVS, CDR2 FNYEAQ. The CDR3: CASSLLGERTGELFF. Here the CDR3 DNA reads TGTGCCAGCAGCTTATTGGGCGAACGGACCGGGGAGCTGTTTTTT.

This chain links TRBV4-1 with TRBJ2-3; no clear D gene. This CDR3 has 15 residues. V lost 0 bases, J lost 0 bases, and 7 bases lay in between. The germline gives CDR1 MGHRA, CDR2 YSYEKL. CDR3 DNA sequence: TGCGCCAGCAGCCAAGATCCCCCTAGCACAGATACGCAGTATTTT. It specifies CASSQDPPSTDTQYF.

V usage is TRBV18 and J usage is TRBJ2-5; the D gene is possibly TRBD2 (5 bases). The germline CDR1 and CDR2 sequences are KGHSH and LQKENI. The V end lost 4 bases, the J end lost 5 bases, and 14 bases lay between the germline ends. This CDR3 is built from 14 residues. The CDR3 sequence: CASSRELAGETQYF. CDR3 nucleotides: TGTGCCAGCTCACGGGAGCTAGCCGGGGAGACCCAGTACTTC.

The chain uses TRBV10-1 and TRBJ1-1; D possibly corresponds to TRBD1 (5 bases). This CDR3 contains 17 residues. The germline CDR1 and CDR2 sequences are WNHNN and SYGVQD (reference sequence). With 3 bases removed from V and 3 bases from J, the gap between germline ends came to 20 bases. The CDR3 DNA reads as TGCGCCAGCAGTGACGACCGACAGTTCCGAGGGGACACTGAAGCTTTCTTT. It encodes CASSDDRQFRGDTEAFF.

This clone was seen only a few times. The V and J genes are TRBV15 and TRBJ1-2; no clear D gene. The CDR3 loop spans 14 amino acids. Looked up from germline, CDR1 is LNHNV and CDR2 is YYDKDF (reference sequence). V shed 7 bases and J shed 3 bases, with 15 bases lying between them. Written as DNA, the CDR3 is TGTGCCACCACCCCTCAGATAAAGGACTATGGCTACACCTTC. Its protein product is CATTPQIKDYGYTF. The variable domain in full, completed from reference TRBV15 and TRBJ1-2, reads DAMVIQNPRYQVTQFGKPVTLSCSQTLNHNVMYWYQQKSSQAPKLLFHYYDKDFNNEADTPDNFQSRRPNTSFCFLDIRSPGLGDTAMYLCATTPQIKDYGYTFGSGTRLTVV.

The CDR3 here is CASRPGGQGKSHNYGYTF. In DNA, the CDR3 is TGTGCCAGTCGCCCTGGGGGACAGGGTAAAAGTCATAACTATGGCTACACCTTC. The V and J genes are TRBV11-2 and TRBJ1-2, with 9 bases that match TRBD1. Trimming at V came to 9 bases and at J to 1 base, leaving 18 bases not matched to a gene. The germline CDR1 and CDR2 sequences are SGHAT and FQNNGV. The CDR3 spans 18 residues.

Here the CDR3 reads CASSPKGGGPYNSPLHF. DNA for the CDR3: TGTGCCAGCAGCCCGAAGGGGGGTGGTCCGTATAATTCACCCCTCCACTTT. The V gene is TRBV7-2, the J gene TRBJ1-6; a weak D match, TRBD1 (6 bases). This CDR3 region has 17 residues. V lost 5 bases and J 4 bases, leaving 18 bases between the germline ends. Germline V gene data show CDR1 as SGHTA and CDR2 as FQGNSA.